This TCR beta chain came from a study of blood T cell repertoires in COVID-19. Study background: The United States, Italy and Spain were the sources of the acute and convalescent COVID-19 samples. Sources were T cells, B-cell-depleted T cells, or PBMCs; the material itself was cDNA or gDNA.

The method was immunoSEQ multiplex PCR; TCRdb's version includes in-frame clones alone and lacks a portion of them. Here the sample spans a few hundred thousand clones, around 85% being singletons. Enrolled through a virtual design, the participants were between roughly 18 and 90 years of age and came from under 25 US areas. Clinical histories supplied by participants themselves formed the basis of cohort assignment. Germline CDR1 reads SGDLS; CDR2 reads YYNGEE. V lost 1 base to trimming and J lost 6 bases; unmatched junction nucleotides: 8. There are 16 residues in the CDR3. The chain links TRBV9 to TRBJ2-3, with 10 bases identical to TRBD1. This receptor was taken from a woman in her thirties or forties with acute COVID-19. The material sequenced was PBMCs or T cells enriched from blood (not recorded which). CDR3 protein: CASSVWSRTGGDTQYF. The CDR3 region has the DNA TGTGCCAGCAGCGTATGGTCCCGGACAGGGGGTGATACGCAGTATTTT.